Below are 21 T cell receptor beta chains sequenced from a single sample in a study of control samples from healthy donors and cancer patients. The protocol was immunoSEQ multiplex PCR, while the TCRdb copy is restricted to in-frame clones and leaves out a portion. The sample comprises 150,000 or so clones, about 94% of which are singletons, and 12% to 15% rests with the top ten. Sequenced: PBMCs. The receptors shown here come from a man between 60 and 75 years old with colorectal cancer.

The gene calls are TRBV19 and TRBJ1-3; 9 nucleotides match TRBD1. Looked up from germline, CDR1 is LNHDA and CDR2 is SQIVND (reference sequence). The junction had 2 bases not matched to a gene; V was cut back by 9 bases and J by 2 bases. The CDR3 consists of 13 residues. As DNA, the CDR3 is TGTGCCAGCGGACAGGGGACTGGAAACACCATATATTTT. Its protein is CASGQGTGNTIYF.

The chain joins TRBV7-8 to TRBJ2-3, with a tentative D call TRBD2 (6 bases). Germline lookup yields CDR1 SGHVS and CDR2 FQNEAQ. Trimming stripped 5 bases from V and 2 bases from J, with 14 bases between. The CDR3 contains 15 residues. The CDR3 DNA sequence: TGTGCCAGCAGCACAATTGCGGGGACCACAGATACGCAGTATTTT. Translated: CASSTIAGTTDTQYF.

The chain is built from TRBV3-1 (or the pseudogene TRBV3-2) and TRBJ1-2; D gene ambiguous. The CDR3 totals 13 residues. V was clipped by 3 bases and J by 8 bases, with 13 bases between them. Germline V gene lookup returns CDR1 LGHDT and CDR2 YNNKEL (reference sequence). DNA of the CDR3: TGTGCCAGCAGCCAGGCGGTGAGCGGAGGCTACACCTTC. Amino acid sequence: CASSQAVSGGYTF.

The V call is TRBV19, the J call TRBJ1-2; possible D gene TRBD1, 6 bases. Trimming cost V 3 bases and J 8 bases, with 13 bases left between them. The CDR3 extends over 13 amino acids. Germline loops: CDR1 LNHDA, CDR2 SQIVND (reference sequence). CDR3: CASSISGASGYTF. The CDR3 DNA follows: TGTGCCAGTAGTATCTCGGGGGCCTCCGGCTACACCTTC. The full variable domain, with the rest looked up from reference TRBV19 and TRBJ1-2, is DGGITQSPKYLFRKEGQNVTLSCEQNLNHDAMYWYRQDPGQGLRLIYYSQIVNDFQKGDIAEGYSVSREKKESFPLTVTSAQKNPTAFYLCASSISGASGYTFGSGTRLTVV.

V is TRBV6-5 and J is TRBJ2-7, with D perhaps assigned TRBD1 or TRBD2 (6 bases each). Trimming took 8 bases from V and 3 from J, leaving 11 bases between them. From germline, CDR1 is MNHEY and CDR2 SVGAGI. The CDR3 spans 12 residues. As DNA, the CDR3 is TGTGCCAGCGCTAGGGGGGTCTACGAGCAGTACTTC. Translating it yields CASARGVYEQYF.

The rearrangement joins TRBV12-5 to TRBJ1-2; D possibly corresponds to TRBD1 (6 bases). Trimming stripped 1 base from V and 5 bases from J, with 14 bases between. CDR3 size: 15 residues. Per germline, CDR1 LGHNT and CDR2 FRNRAP. CDR3 DNA: TGTGCTAGTGGTTTGGACCCCCCGGGGGCATATGGCTACACCTTC. It specifies CASGLDPPGAYGYTF.

The chain couples TRBV7-2 to TRBJ2-1, with D perhaps matching TRBD2 (6 bases). Per germline, CDR1 SGHTA and CDR2 FQGNSA. This CDR3 has 14 amino acids. V lost 5 bases, J lost 2 bases, and 10 bases lay in between. The CDR3, as DNA: TGTGCCAGCAGCCGGGGGAACACCTACAATGAGCAGTTCTTC. This gives the protein CASSRGNTYNEQFF.

The chain carries TRBV5-1 and TRBJ2-5; possibly TRBD1 for D (6 bases). V was clipped by 2 bases and J by 5 bases, with 13 bases between them. This CDR3 region has 14 residues. Germline lookup yields CDR1 SGHRS and CDR2 YFSETQ. CDR3 sequence: CASSLTTGLETQYF. CDR3 nucleotides: TGCGCCAGCAGCTTAACTACAGGGTTGGAGACCCAGTACTTC. Variable domain in full (rest from reference TRBV5-1 and TRBJ2-5): KAGVTQTPRYLIKTRGQQVTLSCSPISGHRSVSWYQQTPGQGLQFLFEYFSETQRNKGNFPGRFSGRQFSNSRSEMNVSTLELGDSALYLCASSLTTGLETQYFGPGTRLLVL.

The chain uses TRBV5-8 and TRBJ1-2, with D unclear. The germline gives CDR1 SGHTS, CDR2 YDEGEE. V was trimmed by 1 base and J by 2 bases, leaving 3 bases between them. The CDR3 spans 12 residues. The CDR3 DNA reads TGTGCCAGCAGCTTGAGGAACTATGGCTACACCTTC. The encoded protein is CASSLRNYGYTF.

This chain links TRBV16 with TRBJ2-7, with D unresolved. The CDR3 has 16 residues. The V end was cut by 0 bases, the J end by 5 bases, with 17 bases between. Germline V gene lookup returns CDR1 KGHSY and CDR2 FQNENV. The CDR3 coding sequence is TGTGCCAGCAGCCAATCTAATCAAGGTCTCCAGGACGAGCAGTACTTC. This gives the protein CASSQSNQGLQDEQYF.

The genes are TRBV7-2 and TRBJ2-3; D not certain. Germline V gene lookup returns CDR1 SGHTA and CDR2 FQGNSA. Between the trimmed V and J ends, which lost 1 base and 0 bases, there was a span of 11 bases. This CDR3 spans 16 amino acids. CDR3 in DNA: TGTGCCAGCAGCTTAGTTGCAGGTCCTAGCACAGATACGCAGTATTTT. Its protein is CASSLVAGPSTDTQYF.

The chain employs TRBV19 and TRBJ2-1; D is perhaps TRBD2 (6 bases). CDR1 LNHDA and CDR2 SQIVND come from the germline V gene (reference sequence). The CDR3 loop spans 16 amino acids. The V gene lost 7 bases and the J gene lost 8 bases, with 24 bases spanning the gap. The CDR3 here is CASTLSWGGEEDEQFF. The CDR3, as DNA: TGTGCCAGTACCCTTTCCTGGGGCGGGGAAGAGGATGAGCAGTTCTTC.

This chain joins TRBV6-5 and TRBJ2-3; weak D call: TRBD2 (6 bases). Germline values: CDR1 MNHEY, CDR2 SVGAGI. V lost 10 bases and J 0 bases, leaving 14 bases between the germline ends. This CDR3 is built from 14 residues. This CDR3 reads CAIQEGSSTDTQYF. The CDR3 region has the DNA TGTGCCATCCAGGAGGGGAGTAGCACAGATACGCAGTATTTT.

The CDR3, as DNA: TGTGCCAGCAGTGACTCGTGGACCACGAACACCGGGGAGCTGTTTTTT. Amino acids: CASSDSWTTNTGELFF. The chain uses TRBV6-4 and TRBJ2-2; D unresolved. Looked up from germline, CDR1 is MRHNA and CDR2 is SNTAGT. The CDR3 loop spans 16 amino acids. V was trimmed by 0 bases and J by 0 bases, leaving 8 bases between them.

The V and J genes are TRBV7-9 and TRBJ1-4; tentatively, D is TRBD1 (6 bases). Trimming took off 6 bases at V and 5 bases at J, with 10 bases between the two ends. From germline, CDR1 is SEHNR and CDR2 FQNEAQ (reference sequence). The CDR3 has 13 amino acids. The CDR3 nucleotides are TGTGCCAGCAGTCCAACAGGGAATGAAAAACTGTTTTTT. Amino acid sequence: CASSPTGNEKLFF.

In its sample, this clone was seen once. This chain links TRBV9 with TRBJ2-2; no reliable D call. V lost 0 bases, J lost 5 bases, and 14 bases lay in between. Germline CDR1 SGDLS, CDR2 YYNGEE. The CDR3 extends over 16 amino acids. CDR3 residues: CASSVASAASTGELFF. The CDR3, as DNA: TGTGCCAGCAGCGTAGCATCCGCCGCGAGTACCGGGGAGCTGTTTTTT.

The rearrangement uses TRBV20-1 and TRBJ1-2, with D perhaps matching TRBD1 (6 bases). With 3 bases removed from V and 8 bases from J, the gap between germline ends came to 19 bases. Germline-derived CDR1 and CDR2 are DFQATT and SNEGSKA (reference sequence). This CDR3 has 14 residues. CDR3 bases: TGCAGTGCTAGTAATTCGGGGGGCGATCTGGGCTACACCTTC. Encoded protein: CSASNSGGDLGYTF.

The chain is built from TRBV7-6 and TRBJ2-7; D is possibly TRBD1 (7 bases). This CDR3 contains 15 residues. The germline V gene has CDR1 SGHVS and CDR2 FNYEAQ. Trimming stripped 1 base from V and 2 bases from J, with 12 bases between. CDR3 residues: CASSLGQGGPYEQYF. The CDR3 nucleotides read TGTGCCAGCAGCTTAGGGCAGGGGGGACCCTACGAGCAGTACTTC.

This chain joins TRBV18 and TRBJ1-2, with D tentatively TRBD1 (6 bases). Trimming stripped 2 bases from V and 4 bases from J, with 17 bases between. The CDR3 extends over 16 amino acids. Germline V gene lookup returns CDR1 KGHSH and CDR2 LQKENI. Written as DNA, the CDR3 is TGTGCCAGCTCACCAAGTCCCGGGGGCGGGGGCTATGGCTACACCTTC. Its protein is CASSPSPGGGGYGYTF.

V gene TRBV28 combines with J gene TRBJ2-1; 11 bases are a match to TRBD1. J gave up 8 bases and V 5 bases, and 8 bases lay outside the gene matches. The CDR3 contains 15 residues. From germline, CDR1 is MDHEN and CDR2 SYDVKM. CDR3 DNA sequence: TGTGCCAGCAGTCTTGGACAGGGGGCGCAAGATGAGCAGTTCTTC. It is translated as CASSLGQGAQDEQFF.

Written as DNA, the CDR3 is TGTGCCAGCAGCTTAGGCGCTTCGGGCACAGGGCCCTATGGCTACACCTTC. It is translated as CASSLGASGTGPYGYTF. V usage is TRBV5-6 and J usage is TRBJ1-2; D might be TRBD1 (6 bases). This CDR3 has 17 residues. The germline CDR1 and CDR2 sequences are SGHDT and YYEEEE. V was pared by 2 bases and J by 4 bases, with 21 bases between.